This TCR beta chain is from a study of blood T cell repertoires in COVID-19. At the level of the study: T cells, B-cell-depleted T cells, or PBMCs provided the cDNA or gDNA that served as material.

While infection was still active, Seattle patients were enrolled and then followed longitudinally. The authors' processing: Reference gene primer amplification gave nucleated cell count estimates. The table came from immunoSEQ multiplex PCR; TCRdb's copy has only in-frame clones and leaves some out. From that table come the V and J calls and clone size; the DNA was used to work out D and trimming. The data hold around 180,000 clones, with about four fifths observed a single time. CDR3 length: 15 residues. Germline CDR1 is MNHEY and CDR2 is SMNVEV (reference sequence). The junction had 10 bases not matched to a gene; V was cut back by 5 bases and J by 5 bases.

This chain uses TRBV27 with TRBJ2-7, with TRBD2 identical over 9 bases. The sequence was obtained from a woman older than 75 with COVID-19, enrolled during active disease. The sample consisted of peripheral blood. CDR3 nucleotides: TGTGCCAGCAGTGCCGGGGGTAGCGGGAGCAACGAGCAGTACTTC. This translates into CASSAGGSGSNEQYF.